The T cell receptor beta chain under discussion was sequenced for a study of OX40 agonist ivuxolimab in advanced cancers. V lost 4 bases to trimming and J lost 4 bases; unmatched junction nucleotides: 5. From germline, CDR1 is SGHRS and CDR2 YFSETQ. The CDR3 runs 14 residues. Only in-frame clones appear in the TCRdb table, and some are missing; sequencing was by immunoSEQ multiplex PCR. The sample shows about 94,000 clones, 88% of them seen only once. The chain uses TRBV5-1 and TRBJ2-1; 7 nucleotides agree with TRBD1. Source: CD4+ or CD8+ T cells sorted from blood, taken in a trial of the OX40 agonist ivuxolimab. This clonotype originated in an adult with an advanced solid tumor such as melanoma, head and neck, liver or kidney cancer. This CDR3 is CASSIGDRYNEQFF. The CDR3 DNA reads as TGCGCCAGCAGCATCGGGGACAGATACAATGAGCAGTTCTTC.